This T cell receptor beta chain emerged from a study of a mutant IDH1 vaccine in newly diagnosed glioma. In the study overall: Treated patients, about 60% male and roughly 40% female, averaged about 42 years of age.

In regard to this clone: The antigen remains undetermined.

Libraries were prepared by immunoSEQ multiplex PCR; TCRdb keeps only in-frame clonotypes and omits some of them. The sample holds 20,000 to 25,000 clones; over 85% are singletons and the top ten take 5.7%. Time point here: week 11, during vaccination. Doses consisted of 300 ug of mutant IDH1 20-mer peptide each, paired with topical imiquimod. Donors harbored newly found WHO grade 3 or 4 IDH1-mutant, ATRX-lost astrocytomas. Whole-study findings and limits: Top peripheral T cell clonotype shifts appeared unrelated to pseudoprogression. Across multiple MHC alleles, 93.3% of patients had vaccine-induced responses.

The CDR3 contains 13 residues. V was cut by 3 bases and J by 7 bases, with 13 bases left in between. Germline CDR1 reads LGHNA; CDR2 reads YSLEER. This sequence was found in a middle-aged woman with glioma. V usage is TRBV4-3 and J usage is TRBJ2-7; TRBD2 is a possible D gene (6 bases). The sequencing here drew on PBMCs, taken from a glioma patient whose treatment included an IDH1 peptide vaccine. The CDR3 loop is CASSQLEGREQYF. CDR3 bases: TGCGCCAGCAGCCAGTTGGAGGGGAGGGAGCAGTACTTC.